Presented here are 18 T cell receptor beta chains from one specimen sequenced in a study of blood T cell repertoires in COVID-19. Clones were read by immunoSEQ multiplex PCR, and TCRdb kept only the in-frame ones, dropping some. Of about 35,000 clones in the sample, 82% were seen once. The material sequenced was peripheral blood. The receptors shown here come from a man older than 75 with active or convalescent COVID-19.

The gene calls are TRBV19 and TRBJ2-5, with 7 positions matching TRBD1. There are 15 residues in the CDR3. V lost 6 bases and J lost 5; bases outside the gene matches: 12. Germline V gene data show CDR1 as LNHDA and CDR2 as SQIVND (reference sequence). CDR3: CASRETGQAGETQYF. CDR3 bases: TGTGCCAGTAGGGAGACCGGACAGGCCGGGGAGACCCAGTACTTC.

This clone was found a few times. CDR3 amino acids: CASSPTGTSGRVGQFF. As DNA, the CDR3 is TGTGCCAGCAGCCCGACCGGGACTAGCGGGAGGGTGGGCCAGTTCTTC. This sequence joins TRBV5-4 and TRBJ2-1; TRBD2 matches at 16 bases. J was trimmed by 13 bases and V by 4 bases; bases with no gene match: 11. Germline CDR1 is SGHNT and CDR2 is YYREEE (reference sequence). The CDR3 consists of 16 residues. Based on the CDR3 plus reference TRBV5-4 and TRBJ2-1, the full variable domain is ETGVTQSPTHLIKTRGQQVTLRCSSQSGHNTVSWYQQALGQGPQFIFQYYREEENGRGNFPPRFSGLQFPNYSSELNVNALELDDSALYLCASSPTGTSGRVGQFFGPGTRLTVL.

V gene TRBV18 combines with J gene TRBJ1-1; D unclear. V was shortened by 3 bases and J by 5 bases, with 4 bases between the two germline ends. This CDR3 is built from 11 residues. CDR1 and CDR2 from the germline V gene are KGHSH and LQKENI. The chain's CDR3 is CASSPSTEAFF. The CDR3 region has the DNA TGTGCCAGCTCACCTTCAACTGAAGCTTTCTTT.

V gene TRBV6-1 combines with J gene TRBJ1-2; no clear D. Trimming cost V 1 base and J 8 bases, with 8 bases left between them. The germline CDR1 and CDR2 sequences are MNHNS and SASEGT. This CDR3 has 12 residues. CDR3 sequence reads: CASSEEPWGYTF. The DNA for the CDR3 is TGTGCCAGCAGTGAAGAGCCGTGGGGCTACACCTTC.

This clone was observed a few times. The rearrangement links TRBV7-3 to TRBJ2-1; no clear D. Trimming shortened V by 0 bases and J by 9 bases, and 9 bases separated the two germline ends. The germline V gene has CDR1 SGHTA and CDR2 FQGTGA. The CDR3 consists of 13 residues. For the CDR3, the DNA is TGTGCCAGCAGCTTAACCAGCGCCGGTGAGCAGTTCTTC. It translates to CASSLTSAGEQFF.

The chain is built from TRBV6-5 and TRBJ2-5; TRBD1 aligns across 7 bases. The CDR3 covers 14 residues. J was trimmed by 4 bases and V by 7 bases; bases with no gene match: 9. Germline lookup yields CDR1 MNHEY and CDR2 SVGAGI. The CDR3 DNA is TGTGCCAGCATTTTTTCAGGGGGTGGAGAGACCCAGTACTTC. This translates into CASIFSGGGETQYF.

The chain couples TRBV20-1 to TRBJ2-2; TRBD1 might be the D (5 bases). CDR3 size: 13 residues. The germline V gene has CDR1 DFQATT and CDR2 SNEGSKA (reference sequence). V shed 3 bases and J shed 7 bases, with 12 bases lying between them. The CDR3 loop reads CSASQGIGGELFF. CDR3 DNA sequence: TGCAGTGCTAGTCAGGGAATTGGCGGGGAGCTGTTTTTT.

The chain is built from TRBV19 and TRBJ1-1, with 8 bases matching TRBD1. There are 12 residues in the CDR3. V dropped 6 bases and J dropped 8; count of bases not matched to a gene: 5. The germline CDR1 and CDR2 sequences are LNHDA and SQIVND (reference sequence). CDR3 region: CASSPAGGEAFF. The DNA for the CDR3 is TGTGCCAGTAGCCCAGCAGGGGGCGAAGCTTTCTTT.

In its sample, this clone was seen a few times. The rearrangement uses TRBV6-1 and TRBJ2-3; D gene uncertain. CDR1 and CDR2 from the germline V gene are MNHNS and SASEGT. This CDR3 region has 13 residues. The germline V and J ends were trimmed by 2 bases and 4 bases, with 7 bases remaining between them. The CDR3 sequence is CASSESLADTQYF. In DNA form, the CDR3 reads TGTGCCAGCAGTGAAAGCCTGGCAGATACGCAGTATTTT.

CDR3 DNA sequence: TGTGCCAGCAGCTTAGCCGCAGGGGGCGGAACCGGGGAGCTGTTTTTT. Residues: CASSLAAGGGTGELFF. This rearrangement joins TRBV7-2 to TRBJ2-2; 8 bases match TRBD1. This CDR3 is built from 16 residues. Germline V gives CDR1 SGHTA, CDR2 FQGNSA. Trimming took 0 bases from V and 5 from J; bases not matched to a gene: 5.

The chain has TRBV5-1 and TRBJ2-2; 11 bases agree with TRBD1. V lost 4 bases to trimming and J lost 4 bases; unmatched junction nucleotides: 24. The CDR3 sequence is 22 residues long. Germline CDR1 and CDR2: SGHRS and YFSETQ. CDR3 nucleotide sequence: TGCGCCAGCAGCATTGGGACAGGGGGAAAGTTCATCACTTCATTCGGCACCGGGGAGCTGTTTTTT. Its translation is CASSIGTGGKFITSFGTGELFF. The full variable domain, in which reference TRBV5-1 and TRBJ2-2 provide the parts outside the CDR3, is KAGVTQTPRYLIKTRGQQVTLSCSPISGHRSVSWYQQTPGQGLQFLFEYFSETQRNKGNFPGRFSGRQFSNSRSEMNVSTLELGDSALYLCASSIGTGGKFITSFGTGELFFGEGSRLTVL.

The CDR3 DNA reads TGTGCCAGCAGAATTACACAAGAAGCTTTCTTT. Translation gives CASRITQEAFF. The genes are TRBV7-2 and TRBJ1-1, with unresolved D. CDR3 size: 11 residues. The V gene's germline CDR1 is SGHTA and CDR2 FQGNSA. Deletions cut 6 bases from V and 8 bases from J, with 10 bases between.

V and J are TRBV19 and TRBJ1-6, with 9 bases that match TRBD1. CDR1 LNHDA and CDR2 SQIVND come from the germline V gene (reference sequence). The V segment lost 6 bases and the J segment 7 bases; nucleotides outside the gene matches: 10. CDR3 length: 16 residues. The CDR3 loop is CASSRPRQGDNSPLHF. CDR3 DNA sequence: TGTGCCAGTAGCCGGCCCCGACAGGGGGACAATTCACCCCTCCACTTT. The full variable domain, its missing parts supplied by reference TRBV19 and TRBJ1-6, is DGGITQSPKYLFRKEGQNVTLSCEQNLNHDAMYWYRQDPGQGLRLIYYSQIVNDFQKGDIAEGYSVSREKKESFPLTVTSAQKNPTAFYLCASSRPRQGDNSPLHFGNGTRLTVT.

In its sample, this clone was seen a few times. The gene calls are TRBV7-8 and TRBJ2-7; 10 bases are a match to TRBD1. The CDR3 is 16 amino acids. Germline CDR1 and CDR2: SGHVS and FQNEAQ. Losses at the gene ends were 5 bases for V and 5 bases for J; bases not matched to a gene: 12. The CDR3 sequence is CASSPKGTGEADEQYF. The CDR3 DNA reads as TGTGCCAGCAGCCCAAAAGGGACAGGGGAAGCGGACGAGCAGTACTTC.

For the CDR3, the DNA is TGTGCCAGCAGCTTAAGAAGACTCGAGCAGTACTTC. Translation gives CASSLRRLEQYF. V gene TRBV11-3 combines with J gene TRBJ2-7; D unclear. The V gene lost 2 bases and the J gene lost 6 bases, with 8 bases spanning the gap. This CDR3 region has 12 residues. Germline V gene sequence: CDR1 SGHNT, CDR2 YENEEA.

This clone was recorded at least ten times. The V gene is TRBV6-6, the J gene TRBJ2-2; TRBD1 matches at 8 bases. Germline V CDR1 and CDR2: MNHNY, SVGAGI (reference sequence). CDR3 length: 14 residues. Unmatched junction bases numbered 5, after V lost 6 bases and J lost 5 bases. The CDR3 DNA reads TGTGCCAGCAGCTCAGGGGGCTATACCGGGGAGCTGTTTTTT. This translates into CASSSGGYTGELFF.

This clone was detected only a few times. This sequence joins TRBV19 and TRBJ2-5; a weak D match, TRBD2 (12 bases). This CDR3 spans 19 amino acids. Germline V gene sequence: CDR1 LNHDA, CDR2 SQIVND (reference sequence). Trimming shortened V by 5 bases and J by 3 bases, and 28 bases separated the two germline ends. CDR3 sequence reads: CASSPRDRGRLAGEETQYF. CDR3 sequence (DNA): TGTGCCAGTAGTCCGCGGGACAGGGGGAGACTAGCGGGAGAAGAGACCCAGTACTTC.

The chain couples TRBV5-5 to TRBJ1-5; no firm D call. Trimming removed 4 bases from V and 1 base from J, with 12 bases in between. Germline CDR1 and CDR2: SGHKS and YYEKEE (reference sequence). The CDR3 is 15 amino acids. CDR3 DNA sequence: TGTGCCAGCAGCCCGGGTTACGGAAGCAATCAGCCCCAGCATTTT. This encodes CASSPGYGSNQPQHF.